The 2 T cell receptor beta chains presented below share a single source sample, sequenced in a study of blood T cell repertoires in COVID-19. Repertoires were generated with immunoSEQ multiplex PCR, while TCRdb's copy carries only in-frame clones and drops some. Seen here are about 220,000 clones, 80% to 90% observed once, and the top ten hold around 3.5%. What was sequenced was PBMCs or T cells enriched from blood (not recorded which). The receptors were gathered from a woman in her forties with acute COVID-19.

The CDR3 DNA sequence: TGTGCCAGCAGCTTCCCAGCGACCCCCGGAAACACCATATATTTT. This codes for CASSFPATPGNTIYF. The genes are TRBV5-5 and TRBJ1-3; the D is unclear. The CDR3 is 15 amino acids. V was pared by 2 bases and J by 4 bases, with 13 bases between. The V gene's germline CDR1 is SGHKS and CDR2 YYEKEE (reference sequence).

V usage is TRBV7-9 and J usage is TRBJ2-1, with D hard to call. Germline V gene lookup returns CDR1 SEHNR and CDR2 FQNEAQ (reference sequence). There are 12 residues in the CDR3. V was cut by 5 bases and J by 5 bases, with 7 bases left in between. The CDR3 bases are TGTGCCAGCAGCACTACAAACAATGAGCAGTTCTTC. This gives the protein CASSTTNNEQFF.